This TCR beta chain was sequenced in a study of T cell responses to AZD1222 COVID-19 vaccine (dated by TCRdb to about 2021). About the study as a whole: AZD1222 recipients given second doses at about 4 weeks or at about 12 weeks were pooled, since spike-specific TCR depth and breadth were not found to differ between the two schedules. A total of just over 230 trial participants underwent TCR sequencing, of whom 200 to 220 had received two doses of AZD1222 and 26 had received two doses of the MenACWY control vaccine. Enrollment into the trials was organized by age into subgroups of 18-55, 56-69 and 70-plus years, and those subgroups contained roughly 150, 30 and 60 TCR-sequenced participants, respectively.

To note about this clone: Its antigen is not yet known. No much larger clone exists at a distance of one base, and base qualities are not known.

The CDR3 regions of human TCRbeta chains were analyzed by immunosequencing. The authors processed their data as follows. TCRs in the repertoires were compared against a reference library of SARS-CoV-2-specific TCRs that had been generated with the MIRA antigen-specificity platform. Breadth was defined as the fraction of unique TCRs that were SARS-CoV-2-associated. Depth was defined as the fraction of total T cells that were SARS-CoV-2-associated. Using the MIRA data, each spike-specific TCR was assigned both to the spike region to which the TCR was reactive and to a CD4 or CD8 class. Log10-transformed breadth and depth values were compared by one-way ANOVA with Sidak's multiple comparisons tests. TCRdb's version of the immuneACCESS table is confined to in-frame rearrangements and falls short of the full clone set. An unresolved V gene accounts for under half of the shortfall where checked; the remainder is of unknown origin. V and J calls and clone size are those listed in that table; D and trimming were worked out from the DNA. Recorded for this sample are approximately 110,000 clones; 91% of them occurred a single time. Clones ranked in the top ten supply approximately 7.9% of the sample.

The time point label, read with the paper, signifies: baseline before first vaccination. Samples from vaccinated people were obtained from the UK trials COV001 and COV002, which included a single-blind randomized controlled phase 2/3 trial of AZD1222 (ChAdOx1 nCoV-19) in healthy adults. For TCRbeta chain sequencing, PBMC samples from trial participants were taken at day 0 and at day 28 after the second dose. The CDR1 and CDR2 encoded by the germline V gene are SGHVS and FQNEAQ. The junction shows trimming of 3 bases on V and 5 bases on J, plus 8 bases between the germline ends. CDR3 length: 13 amino acids, cysteine to phenylalanine. Just CDR3 DNA is preserved here, 39 bases in frame from base 1. General findings and caveats noted by the study authors: Conclusions about previously exposed vaccinees are limited because only six or seven AZD1222 recipients were SARS-CoV-2 seropositive at baseline. After two AZD1222 doses, spike-specific TCR breadth and depth were significantly higher than at day 0 and than in MenACWY recipients. Because no day 14 peak-response samples were available, the repertoires could be characterized only after the peak T cell response. In the small 56-69-year group, the increase in depth fell short of significance, most likely because of low power. Most participants were white British and females outnumbered males, and the authors suggested that clonal diversity may have been underestimated. Epitopes outside the regions mutated in the B.1.351 and B.1.1.7 variants were reportedly recognized by nearly half of the unique spike-specific TCRs. CD4 TCRs associated with the vaccine covered the entire spike protein, and the dominant responses were in regions 160-218 and 743-854.

The V and J segments used are TRBV7-8 and TRBJ1-5, with an unclear D gene assignment. This clonotype was obtained from an adult in good health. Material: peripheral blood, obtained on day 0 of AZD1222 vaccination. The CDR3 is CASSFIRDQPQHF. The nucleotides are TGTGCCAGCAGCTTCATAAGGGATCAGCCCCAGCATTTT.